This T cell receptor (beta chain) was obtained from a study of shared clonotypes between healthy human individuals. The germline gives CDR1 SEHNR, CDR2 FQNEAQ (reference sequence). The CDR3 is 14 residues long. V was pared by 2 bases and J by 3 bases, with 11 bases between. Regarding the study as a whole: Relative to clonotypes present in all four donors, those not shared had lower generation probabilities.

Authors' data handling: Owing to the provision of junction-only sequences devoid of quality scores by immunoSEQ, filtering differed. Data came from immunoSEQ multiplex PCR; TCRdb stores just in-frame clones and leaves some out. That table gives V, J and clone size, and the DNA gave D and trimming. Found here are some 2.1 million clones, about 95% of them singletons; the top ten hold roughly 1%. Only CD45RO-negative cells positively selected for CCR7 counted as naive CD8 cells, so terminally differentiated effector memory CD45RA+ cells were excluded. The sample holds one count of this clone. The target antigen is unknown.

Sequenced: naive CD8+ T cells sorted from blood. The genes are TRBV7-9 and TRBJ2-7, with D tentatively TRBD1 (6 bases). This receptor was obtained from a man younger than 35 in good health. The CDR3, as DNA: TGTGCCAGCAGCTTAATAGGGGGAGTCTACGAGCAGTACTTC. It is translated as CASSLIGGVYEQYF.